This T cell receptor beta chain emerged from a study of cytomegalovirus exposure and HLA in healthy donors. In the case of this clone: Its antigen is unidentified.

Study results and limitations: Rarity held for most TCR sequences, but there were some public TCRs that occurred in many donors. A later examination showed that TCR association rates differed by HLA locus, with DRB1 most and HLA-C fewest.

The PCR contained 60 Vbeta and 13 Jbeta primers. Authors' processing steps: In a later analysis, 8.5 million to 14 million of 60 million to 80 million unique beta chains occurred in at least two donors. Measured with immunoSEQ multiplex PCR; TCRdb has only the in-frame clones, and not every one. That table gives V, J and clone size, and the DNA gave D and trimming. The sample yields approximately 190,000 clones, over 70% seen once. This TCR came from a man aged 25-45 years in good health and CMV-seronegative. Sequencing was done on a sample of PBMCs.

The CDR3 DNA reads TGTGCCAGCAGCCCCACCTGGGGCTCGAATGAAAAACTGTTTTTT. Translated: CASSPTWGSNEKLFF. This chain links TRBV7-9 with TRBJ1-4, with a possible D match to TRBD1 (5 bases). CDR3 length equals 15 residues. The V end lost 5 bases, the J end lost 5 bases, and 15 bases lay between the germline ends. CDR1 and CDR2 from the germline V gene are SEHNR and FQNEAQ (reference sequence).